This T cell receptor (beta chain) was documented in a study of blood T cells in healthy people across ages. General study results and limits: A strong correlation between TCR beta diversity and naive T cell percentage was seen. Naive and antigen-experienced cells could not be conclusively compared, given unsorted PBMCs.

The germline V and J ends were trimmed by 5 bases and 5 bases, with 9 bases remaining between them. The CDR3 contains 13 residues. CDR1 is MNHEY, CDR2 SMNVEV, per germline (reference sequence). Healthy Russian Caucasian donors spanned ages roughly 6 to 90 years. Concerning this clonotype itself: Its antigen remains unidentified.

Through a sample-barcoded 5' primer and a J-beta primer mix, a second PCR was run for about 7 to 12 cycles. TCRdb fed the 5' RACE reads into MiXCR, producing one record per CDR3 protein. The sample yields some 670,000 distinct CDR3 sequences, 52% seen once. This TCR came from a woman at least 80 years old in good health. The gene calls are TRBV27 and TRBJ1-4; D gene unclear. Sequences were obtained from blood. CDR3 loop: CASSAGVNEKLFF. The CDR3 coding sequence is TGTGCCAGCAGTGCCGGGGTGAATGAAAAACTGTTTTTT.